The clone carrying this TCR beta chain was observed at least ten times. Its target is unknown. These data are taken from a study of neurological immune-mediated disorders. General study points: The study phylogenetically grouped the repertoires of 18 of 34 multiple sclerosis patients into one related-CDR3 cluster, a possible signature. TCR-beta repertoires seemed private in all groups, with no expanded CDR3 amino acid sequences shared.

Libraries used 2 million unsorted PBMCs kept frozen in RNAlater. The CDR3 covers 15 residues. Per the germline V gene, CDR1 is SGHTA and CDR2 is FQGNSA. The V gene end was trimmed by 5 bases and the J gene end by 4 bases; junction bases not matched to a gene: 2. Over 200 million TCR-beta sequences from 15-18 subjects were obtained in each sequencing run. One entry per CDR3 protein results from TCRdb running MiXCR on the 5' RACE reads. The sample shows 35,000 to 40,000 distinct CDR3 sequences, about 2.3% of them seen only once. The chain combines TRBV7-2 with TRBJ2-1; 13 nucleotides align to TRBD2. Sequenced sample: PBMCs. This sequence was found in a man aged 50 or older with multiple sclerosis. This CDR3 is CASSPGLAGYNEQFF. The CDR3 DNA reads as TGTGCCAGCAGCCCGGGACTAGCGGGGTACAATGAGCAGTTCTTC.